The 7 T cell receptor beta chains given below trace back to one sample, sequenced in a study of blood T cell repertoires in COVID-19. The assay was immunoSEQ multiplex PCR, and TCRdb's table has in-frame clones only and misses some. The sample yields more than 65,000 clones, roughly 84% seen once. Sequencing input: peripheral blood. The receptors originated from a human donor in a cohort sampled during active COVID-19.

This chain uses TRBV5-1 with TRBJ2-7, with 8 bases lining up with TRBD1. There are 14 residues in the CDR3. J was trimmed by 5 bases and V by 1 base; bases with no gene match: 5. Germline lookup yields CDR1 SGHRS and CDR2 YFSETQ. CDR3 in DNA: TGCGCCAGCAGCTTGTCCAGGGGGCGGAACGAGCAGTACTTC. As protein: CASSLSRGRNEQYF.

The gene calls are TRBV3-1 (or the pseudogene TRBV3-2) and TRBJ1-6, with D possibly matching TRBD1 (5 bases). Between the trimmed V and J ends, which lost 1 base and 8 bases, there was a span of 15 bases. This CDR3 region has 16 residues. Germline loops: CDR1 LGHDT, CDR2 YNNKEL (reference sequence). CDR3 protein: CASSQGRDSPDSPLHF. The CDR3 DNA follows: TGTGCCAGCAGCCAAGGCCGGGACTCCCCAGATTCACCCCTCCACTTT.

This chain uses TRBV24-1 with TRBJ2-2; 8 bases map to TRBD2. The germline V gene has CDR1 KGHDR and CDR2 SFDVKD. V gave up 9 bases and J gave up 0 bases; unmatched junction bases: 11. CDR3 length equals 17 residues. The CDR3 reads CATSTTAGASNTGELFF. The CDR3 bases are TGTGCCACCTCCACGACAGCGGGGGCCTCGAACACCGGGGAGCTGTTTTTT.

This clone was picked up a small number of times. The chain combines TRBV12-5 with TRBJ1-1; D might be TRBD1 (6 bases). V shed 7 bases and J shed 4 bases, with 16 bases lying between them. Germline V lookup: CDR1 LGHNT, CDR2 FRNRAP. The CDR3 has 14 amino acids. CDR3 region: CASAYSGAPTEAFF. DNA for the CDR3: TGTGCTAGTGCCTACTCAGGGGCACCCACTGAAGCTTTCTTT.

The V and J genes are TRBV9 and TRBJ2-7, with 7 bases matching TRBD1. This CDR3 is 12 amino acids long. Germline lookup yields CDR1 SGDLS and CDR2 YYNGEE. The trim removed 3 bases at V and 3 bases at J, leaving 0 bases unmatched. CDR3 protein: CASSGQGYEQYF. CDR3 sequence (DNA): TGTGCCAGCAGCGGACAGGGCTACGAGCAGTACTTC.

A single count supports this clone. The chain employs TRBV19 and TRBJ2-5, with TRBD1 identical over 10 bases. Germline V lookup: CDR1 LNHDA, CDR2 SQIVND (reference sequence). V was clipped by 5 bases and J by 7 bases; unmatched bases: 4. This CDR3 comprises 13 residues. The CDR3: CASSADRGGTQYF. CDR3 DNA sequence: TGTGCCAGTAGTGCGGACAGGGGGGGGACCCAGTACTTC.

V gene TRBV19 combines with J gene TRBJ1-1; 9 nucleotides agree with TRBD1. The trim removed 5 bases at V and 4 bases at J, leaving 5 bases unmatched. The CDR3 spans 14 residues. In germline, CDR1 is LNHDA, CDR2 SQIVND (reference sequence). In nucleotides, the CDR3 is TGTGCCAGTAGTGTAACAGGGGGCGGCACTGAAGCTTTCTTT. Amino acids: CASSVTGGGTEAFF.